These T cell receptor beta chains were read from a single sample in a study of Ad26.COV2.S vaccination and SARS-CoV-2 variants. This table comes from immunoSEQ multiplex PCR, and its TCRdb copy is limited to in-frame clones, with some not included. The repertoire consists of approximately 480,000 clones, with approximately 90% occurring once and the leading ten covering roughly 12%. The sequences come from peripheral blood, collected in a trial of Ad26.COV2.S vaccine versus placebo. These receptors all come from a person between 18 and 60 years old who received the Ad26.COV2.S COVID-19 vaccine or a placebo. Both conserved end residues are part of each CDR3. D genes are given only for firm matches. Clone size appears in some rows only: once, few, many, or a class for an expanded clone.

CDR3 length	V gene	J gene	D gene	clone size	CDR3 protein	CDR3 DNA
12	TRBV13	TRBJ2-1	NA	NA	CASSTDPYEQFF	TGTGCCAGCAGCACGGATCCATATGAGCAGTTCTTC
15	TRBV6-1	TRBJ2-5	NA	few	CASSGAGHRQETQYF	TGTGCCAGCAGTGGAGCAGGGCACCGGCAAGAGACCCAGTACTTC
14	TRBV11-2	TRBJ1-4	NA	NA	CASRNTATNEKLFF	TGTGCCAGCAGGAACACAGCAACTAATGAAAAACTGTTTTTT
12	TRBV7-8	TRBJ2-1	NA	NA	CASSLGVTPEFF	TGTGCCAGCAGCTTAGGGGTTACGCCGGAGTTCTTC
15	TRBV9	TRBJ2-1	NA	NA	CASSVALGPRGEQFF	TGTGCCAGCAGCGTAGCTCTTGGACCGAGAGGGGAGCAGTTCTTC
16	TRBV6-6	TRBJ1-1	NA	NA	CASSYMRVGGGTEAFF	TGTGCCAGCAGTTACATGCGAGTAGGAGGGGGCACTGAAGCTTTCTTT
13	TRBV5-1	TRBJ1-1	NA	few	CASSFSVGTEAFF	TGCGCCAGCAGCTTTTCCGTAGGCACTGAAGCTTTCTTT
13	TRBV10-3	TRBJ2-5	NA	NA	CAISGGAGETQYF	TGTGCCATCAGTGGGGGGGCCGGGGAGACCCAGTACTTC
19	TRBV19	TRBJ1-2	TRBD1	NA	CASSISPQGLLLANYGYTF	TGTGCCAGTAGTATCTCCCCACAGGGGCTTCTTCTAGCTAACTATGGCTACACCTTC
11	TRBV19	TRBJ1-1	NA	few	CASSERQRAFF	TGTGCCAGTAGTGAACGGCAGAGGGCTTTCTTT
12	TRBV12-3/TRBV12-4	TRBJ2-5	NA	NA	CASSLTSETQYF	TGTGCCAGCAGTTTAACTTCAGAGACCCAGTACTTC
13	TRBV11-3	TRBJ2-1	NA	NA	CASSLRNLNEQFF	TGTGCCAGCAGCTTAAGGAATTTAAATGAGCAGTTCTTC
16	TRBV21-1	TRBJ1-2	NA	many	CASSGPGQPRGYRYTF	TGTGCCAGCAGCGGCCCAGGACAGCCGAGGGGCTATAGGTACACCTTC
13	TRBV11-3	TRBJ2-2	NA	NA	CASSLGRAGELFF	TGTGCCAGCAGCTTAGGTAGAGCGGGGGAGCTGTTTTTT
14	TRBV15	TRBJ2-7	NA	NA	CATSRVGAHYEQYF	TGTGCCACCAGCAGAGTGGGGGCCCACTACGAGCAGTACTTC
11	TRBV28	TRBJ2-5	NA	NA	CASSLRETQYF	TGTGCCAGCAGCCTAAGGGAGACCCAGTACTTC
14	TRBV6-5	TRBJ2-1	NA	NA	CASSPPGTLNEQFF	TGTGCCAGCAGTCCCCCCGGGACTCTCAATGAGCAGTTCTTC
14	TRBV6-6	TRBJ1-4	NA	NA	CASSYGAKLEKLFF	TGTGCCAGCAGTTACGGGGCGAAGTTAGAAAAACTGTTTTTT